This section outlines one TCR beta chain sequence together with its context. This specimen belongs to a study of blood T cell repertoires in COVID-19. The overall study: The origin of the acute and convalescent COVID-19 samples was the United States, Italy and Spain. In each case, the material was cDNA or gDNA derived from T cells, B-cell-depleted T cells, or PBMCs.

CDR3 length equals 17 residues. Germline trimming cut 4 bases from V and 7 bases from J; bases unmatched to any gene: 15. Germline-derived CDR1 and CDR2 are LGHNA and YNFKEQ. Original handling: Amplification of reference gene primers was used by the study to estimate nucleated cell counts. The protocol was immunoSEQ multiplex PCR, while the TCRdb copy is restricted to in-frame clones and leaves out a portion. The D gene and trimming were derived from the DNA, and the V and J assignments and clone size from that table. Of 100,000 or so clones detected, roughly 78% appear once; the ten largest clones hold 13% to 15%.

This receptor was taken from a woman of 80 years or more with acute or convalescent COVID-19. The sequencing input was peripheral blood. V gene TRBV4-2 combines with J gene TRBJ2-2, with 7 bases fitting TRBD2. Here the CDR3 reads CASSPKRAATSDGELFF. The CDR3 DNA sequence: TGTGCCAGCAGCCCCAAGAGGGCGGCTACTAGCGACGGGGAGCTGTTTTTT.